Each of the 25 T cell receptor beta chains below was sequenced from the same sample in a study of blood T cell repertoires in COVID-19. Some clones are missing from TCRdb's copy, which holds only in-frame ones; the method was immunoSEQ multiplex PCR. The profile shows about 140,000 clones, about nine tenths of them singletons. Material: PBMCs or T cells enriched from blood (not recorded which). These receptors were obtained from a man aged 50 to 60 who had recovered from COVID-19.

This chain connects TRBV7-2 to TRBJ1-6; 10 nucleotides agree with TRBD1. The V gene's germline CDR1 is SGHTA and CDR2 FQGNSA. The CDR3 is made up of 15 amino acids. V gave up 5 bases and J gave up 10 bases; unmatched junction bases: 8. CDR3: CASSKGQGSGSPLHF. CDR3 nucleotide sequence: TGTGCCAGCAGCAAGGGACAGGGGAGCGGGTCACCCCTCCACTTT.

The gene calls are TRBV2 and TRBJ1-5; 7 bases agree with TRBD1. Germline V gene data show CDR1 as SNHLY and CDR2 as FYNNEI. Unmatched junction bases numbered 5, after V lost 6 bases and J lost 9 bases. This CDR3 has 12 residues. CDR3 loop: CASSLGGPPQHF. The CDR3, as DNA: TGTGCCAGCAGCCTAGGGGGCCCGCCCCAGCATTTT.

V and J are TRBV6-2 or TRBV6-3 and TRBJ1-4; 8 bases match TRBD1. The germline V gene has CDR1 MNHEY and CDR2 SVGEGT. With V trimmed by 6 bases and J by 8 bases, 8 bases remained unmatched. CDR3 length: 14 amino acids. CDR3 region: CASSRTGLKEKLFF. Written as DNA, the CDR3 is TGTGCCAGCAGCCGGACAGGGTTGAAGGAAAAACTGTTTTTT.

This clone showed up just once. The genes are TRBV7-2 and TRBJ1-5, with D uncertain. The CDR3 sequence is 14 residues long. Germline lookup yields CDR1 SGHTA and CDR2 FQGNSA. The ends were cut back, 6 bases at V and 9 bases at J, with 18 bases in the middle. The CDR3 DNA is TGTGCCAGCAGGGCGGCCAGATCCGAGGGGCCCCAGCATTTT. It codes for CASRAARSEGPQHF. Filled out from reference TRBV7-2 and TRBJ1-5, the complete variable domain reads GAGVSQSPSNKVTEKGKDVELRCDPISGHTALYWYRQSLGQGLEFLIYFQGNSAPDKSGLPSDRFSAERTGGSVSTLTIQRTQQEDSAVYLCASRAARSEGPQHFGDGTRLSIL.

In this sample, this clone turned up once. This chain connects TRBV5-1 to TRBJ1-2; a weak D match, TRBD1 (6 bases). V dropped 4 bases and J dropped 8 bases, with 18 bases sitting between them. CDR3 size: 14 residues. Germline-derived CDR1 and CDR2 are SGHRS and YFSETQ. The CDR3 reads CASSKTPGTTGYTF. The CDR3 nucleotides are TGCGCCAGCAGCAAAACCCCCGGGACAACGGGCTACACCTTC. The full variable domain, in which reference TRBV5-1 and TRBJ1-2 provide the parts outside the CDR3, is KAGVTQTPRYLIKTRGQQVTLSCSPISGHRSVSWYQQTPGQGLQFLFEYFSETQRNKGNFPGRFSGRQFSNSRSEMNVSTLELGDSALYLCASSKTPGTTGYTFGSGTRLTVV.

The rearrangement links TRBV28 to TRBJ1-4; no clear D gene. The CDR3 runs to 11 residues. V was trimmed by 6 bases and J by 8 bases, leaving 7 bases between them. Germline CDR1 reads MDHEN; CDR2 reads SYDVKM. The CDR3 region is CASRVQEKLFF. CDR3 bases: TGTGCCAGCAGGGTACAGGAAAAACTGTTTTTT. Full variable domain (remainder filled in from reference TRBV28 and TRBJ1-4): DVKVTQSSRYLVKRTGEKVFLECVQDMDHENMFWYRQDPGLGLRLIYFSYDVKMKEKGDIPEGYSVSREKKERFSLILESASTNQTSMYLCASRVQEKLFFGSGTQLSVL.

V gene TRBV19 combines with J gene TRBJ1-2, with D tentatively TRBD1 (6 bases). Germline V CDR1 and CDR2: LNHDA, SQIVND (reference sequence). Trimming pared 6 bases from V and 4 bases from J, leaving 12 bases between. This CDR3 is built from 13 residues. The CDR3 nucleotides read TGTGCCAGTAGCTGGGGGCAGGGCTATGGCTACACCTTC. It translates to CASSWGQGYGYTF. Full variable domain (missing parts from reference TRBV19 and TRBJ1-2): DGGITQSPKYLFRKEGQNVTLSCEQNLNHDAMYWYRQDPGQGLRLIYYSQIVNDFQKGDIAEGYSVSREKKESFPLTVTSAQKNPTAFYLCASSWGQGYGYTFGSGTRLTVV.

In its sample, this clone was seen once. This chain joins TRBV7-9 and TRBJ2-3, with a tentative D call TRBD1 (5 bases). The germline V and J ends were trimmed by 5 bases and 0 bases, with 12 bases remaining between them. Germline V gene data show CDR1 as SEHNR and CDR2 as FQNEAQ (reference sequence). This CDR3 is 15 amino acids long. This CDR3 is CASSPTGVSTDTQYF. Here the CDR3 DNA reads TGTGCCAGCAGCCCTACAGGCGTTAGCACAGATACGCAGTATTTT.

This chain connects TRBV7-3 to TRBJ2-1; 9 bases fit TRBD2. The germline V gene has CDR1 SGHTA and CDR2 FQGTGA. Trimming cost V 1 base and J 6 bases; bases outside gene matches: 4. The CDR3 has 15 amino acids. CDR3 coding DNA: TGTGCCAGCAGCTTAAAGCTAGCGGGGAGCAATGAGCAGTTCTTC. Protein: CASSLKLAGSNEQFF.

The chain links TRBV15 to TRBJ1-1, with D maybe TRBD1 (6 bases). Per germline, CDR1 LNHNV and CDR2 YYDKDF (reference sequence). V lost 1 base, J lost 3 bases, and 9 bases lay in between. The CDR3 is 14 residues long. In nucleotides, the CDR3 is TGTGCCACCAGCAGAGCGTCAGGGGACACTGAAGCTTTCTTT. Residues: CATSRASGDTEAFF.

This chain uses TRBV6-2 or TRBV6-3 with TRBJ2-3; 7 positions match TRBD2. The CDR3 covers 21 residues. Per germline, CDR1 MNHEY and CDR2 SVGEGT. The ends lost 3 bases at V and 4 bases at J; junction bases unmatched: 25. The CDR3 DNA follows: TGTGCCAGCAGTTATACTAGATGGCGGGAGCTTCCCCTGAGTCGCCCAGATACGCAGTATTTT. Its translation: CASSYTRWRELPLSRPDTQYF.

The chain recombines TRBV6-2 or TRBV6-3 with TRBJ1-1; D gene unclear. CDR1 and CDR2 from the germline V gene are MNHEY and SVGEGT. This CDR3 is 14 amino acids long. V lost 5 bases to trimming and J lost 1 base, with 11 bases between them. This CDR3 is CASSAAGPNTEAFF. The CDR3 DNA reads TGTGCCAGCAGTGCAGCAGGCCCGAACACTGAAGCTTTCTTT.

The CDR3 region has the DNA TGTGCCAGCAGTTTAAGTTACAGGAATCAGCCCCAGCATTTT. Translated, it gives CASSLSYRNQPQHF. This rearrangement joins TRBV27 to TRBJ1-5; maybe TRBD1 (5 bases). Trimming stripped 2 bases from V and 4 bases from J, with 9 bases between. Germline CDR1 and CDR2: MNHEY and SMNVEV (reference sequence). CDR3 size: 14 residues.

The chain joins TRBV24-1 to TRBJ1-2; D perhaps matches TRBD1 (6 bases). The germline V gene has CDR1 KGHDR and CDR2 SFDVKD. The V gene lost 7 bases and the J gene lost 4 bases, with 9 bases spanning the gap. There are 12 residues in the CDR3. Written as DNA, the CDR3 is TGTGCCACCAGCGACAGGAGCTATGGCTACACCTTC. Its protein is CATSDRSYGYTF.

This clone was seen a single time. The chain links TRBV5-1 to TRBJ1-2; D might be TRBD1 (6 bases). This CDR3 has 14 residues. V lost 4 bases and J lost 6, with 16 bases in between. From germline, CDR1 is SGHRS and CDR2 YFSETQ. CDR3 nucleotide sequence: TGCGCCAGCAGCATTGGGACATTCGCGAATGGCTACACCTTC. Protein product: CASSIGTFANGYTF.

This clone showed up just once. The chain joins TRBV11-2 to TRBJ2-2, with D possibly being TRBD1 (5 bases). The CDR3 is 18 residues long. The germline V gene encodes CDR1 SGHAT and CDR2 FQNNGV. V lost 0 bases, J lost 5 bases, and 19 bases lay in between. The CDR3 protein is CASSLDQSSRGTTGELFF. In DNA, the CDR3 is TGTGCCAGCAGCTTAGATCAGTCTAGTAGGGGAACAACCGGGGAGCTGTTTTTT.

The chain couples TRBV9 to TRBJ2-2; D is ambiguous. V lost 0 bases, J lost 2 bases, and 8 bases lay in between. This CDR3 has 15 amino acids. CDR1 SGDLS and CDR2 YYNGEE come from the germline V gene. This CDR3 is CASSVGATNTGELFF. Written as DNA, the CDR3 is TGTGCCAGCAGCGTAGGGGCTACCAACACCGGGGAGCTGTTTTTT.

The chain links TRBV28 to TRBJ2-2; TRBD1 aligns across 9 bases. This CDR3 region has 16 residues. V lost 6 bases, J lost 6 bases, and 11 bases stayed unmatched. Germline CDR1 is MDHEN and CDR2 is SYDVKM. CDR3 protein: CASSRRDRVNPGELFF. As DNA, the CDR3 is TGTGCCAGCAGCCGCCGGGACAGGGTGAATCCCGGGGAGCTGTTTTTT. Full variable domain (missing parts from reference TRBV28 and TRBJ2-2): DVKVTQSSRYLVKRTGEKVFLECVQDMDHENMFWYRQDPGLGLRLIYFSYDVKMKEKGDIPEGYSVSREKKERFSLILESASTNQTSMYLCASSRRDRVNPGELFFGEGSRLTVL.

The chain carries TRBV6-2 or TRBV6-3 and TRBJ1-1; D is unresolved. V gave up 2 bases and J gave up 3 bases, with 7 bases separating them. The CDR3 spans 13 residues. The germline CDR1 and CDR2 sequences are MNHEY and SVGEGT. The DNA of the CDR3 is TGTGCCAGCAGTTACGGCCAATACACTGAAGCTTTCTTT. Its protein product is CASSYGQYTEAFF.

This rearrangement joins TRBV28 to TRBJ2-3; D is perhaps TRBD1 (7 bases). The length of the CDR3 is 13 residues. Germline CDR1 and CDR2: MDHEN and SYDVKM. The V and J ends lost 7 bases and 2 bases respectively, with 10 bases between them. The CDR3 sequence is CASKEGATDTQYF. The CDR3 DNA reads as TGTGCCAGCAAGGAGGGGGCCACAGATACGCAGTATTTT. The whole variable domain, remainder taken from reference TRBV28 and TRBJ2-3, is DVKVTQSSRYLVKRTGEKVFLECVQDMDHENMFWYRQDPGLGLRLIYFSYDVKMKEKGDIPEGYSVSREKKERFSLILESASTNQTSMYLCASKEGATDTQYFGPGTRLTVL.

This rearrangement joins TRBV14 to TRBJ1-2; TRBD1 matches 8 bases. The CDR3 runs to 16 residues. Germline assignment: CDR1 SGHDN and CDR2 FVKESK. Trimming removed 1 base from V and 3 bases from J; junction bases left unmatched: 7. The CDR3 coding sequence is TGTGCCAGCAGCCAAGTGCAGGGGGCATCTTACTATGGCTACACCTTC. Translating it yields CASSQVQGASYYGYTF.

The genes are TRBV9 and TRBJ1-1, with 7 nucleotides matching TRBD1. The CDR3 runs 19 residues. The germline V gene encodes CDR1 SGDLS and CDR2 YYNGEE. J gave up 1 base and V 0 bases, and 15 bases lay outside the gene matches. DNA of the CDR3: TGTGCCAGCAGCGTAGGCCTCGACGACAGGGCGATTCGGAACACTGAAGCTTTCTTT. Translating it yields CASSVGLDDRAIRNTEAFF. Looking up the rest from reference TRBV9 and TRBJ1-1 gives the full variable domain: DSGVTQTPKHLITATGQRVTLRCSPRSGDLSVYWYQQSLDQGLQFLIQYYNGEERAKGNILERFSAQQFPDLHSELNLSSLELGDSALYFCASSVGLDDRAIRNTEAFFGQGTRLTVV.

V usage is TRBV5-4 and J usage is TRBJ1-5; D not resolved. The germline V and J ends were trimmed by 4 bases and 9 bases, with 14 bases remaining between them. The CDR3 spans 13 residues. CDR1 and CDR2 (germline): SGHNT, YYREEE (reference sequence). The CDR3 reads CASSAGDGRPQHF. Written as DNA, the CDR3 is TGTGCCAGCAGCGCGGGTGATGGAAGGCCCCAGCATTTT.

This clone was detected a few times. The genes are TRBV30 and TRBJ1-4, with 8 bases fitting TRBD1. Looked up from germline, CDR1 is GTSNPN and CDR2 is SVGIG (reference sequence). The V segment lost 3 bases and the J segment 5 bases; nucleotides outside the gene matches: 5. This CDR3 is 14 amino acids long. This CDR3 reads CAWRAGTGNEKLFF. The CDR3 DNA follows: TGTGCCTGGAGAGCCGGGACAGGAAATGAAAAACTGTTTTTT.

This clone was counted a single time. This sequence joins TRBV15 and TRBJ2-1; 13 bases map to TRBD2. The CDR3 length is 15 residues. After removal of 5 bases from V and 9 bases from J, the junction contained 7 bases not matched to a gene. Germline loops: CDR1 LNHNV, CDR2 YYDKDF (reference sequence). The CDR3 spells CATSFTSGGVSEQFF. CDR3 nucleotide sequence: TGTGCCACCAGCTTTACTAGCGGGGGGGTGAGTGAGCAGTTCTTC.